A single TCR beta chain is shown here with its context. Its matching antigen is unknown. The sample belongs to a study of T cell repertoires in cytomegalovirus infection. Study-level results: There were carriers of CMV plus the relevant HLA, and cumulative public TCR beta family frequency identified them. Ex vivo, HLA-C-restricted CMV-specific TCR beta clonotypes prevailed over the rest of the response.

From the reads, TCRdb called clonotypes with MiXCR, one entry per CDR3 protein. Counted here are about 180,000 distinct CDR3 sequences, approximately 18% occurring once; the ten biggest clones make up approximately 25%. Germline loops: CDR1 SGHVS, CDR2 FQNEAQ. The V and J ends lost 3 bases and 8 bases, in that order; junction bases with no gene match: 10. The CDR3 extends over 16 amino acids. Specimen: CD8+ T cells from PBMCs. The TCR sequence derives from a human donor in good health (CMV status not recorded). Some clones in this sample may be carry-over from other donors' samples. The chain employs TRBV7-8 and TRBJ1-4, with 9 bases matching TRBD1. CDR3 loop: CASSFNHRDREEKLFF. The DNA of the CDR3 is TGTGCCAGCAGCTTCAATCACCGGGACAGGGAGGAAAAACTGTTTTTT.